These 20 T cell receptor beta chains share one sample of origin, sequenced in a study of CD8 T cells in Susac syndrome. RNA amounts of about 0.5 to 1 ug underwent reverse transcription with random hexamers. TCRdb recomputed calls from the immunoSEQ multiplex PCR reads with MiXCR, one row per CDR3 protein. The table lists over 150,000 distinct CDR3 sequences, approximately 95% of them singletons, with around 0.13% in the top ten. Sequenced: CD4+ T cells from PBMCs. Every receptor here comes from a human donor with Susac syndrome.

This rearrangement joins TRBV12-3 or TRBV12-4 to TRBJ2-1; 7 nucleotides align to TRBD1. The CDR3 totals 14 residues. Losses at the gene ends were 5 bases for V and 5 bases for J; bases not matched to a gene: 6. The CDR3 region is CASSPDRINNEQFF. CDR3 coding DNA: TGTGCCAGCAGTCCGGACAGGATTAACAATGAGCAGTTCTTC.

Comments on this clonotype: The final CDR3 position lacks the conserved phenylalanine or tryptophan, pointing to a likely read error. The gene calls are TRBV27 and TRBJ2-7; a weak D match, TRBD1 (6 bases). This CDR3 has 13 amino acids. V was cut by 5 bases and J by 6 bases, with 14 bases left in between. Looked up from germline, CDR1 is MNHEY and CDR2 is SMNVEV (reference sequence). The CDR3 DNA sequence: TGTGCCAGCAGTGCATCAGGGGTGCGCGAGCAGTACGCC. Translation gives CASSASGVREQYA.

The chain recombines TRBV5-1 with TRBJ2-3; the D gene is possibly TRBD2 (7 bases). The CDR3 length is 17 residues. V lost 2 bases and J 8 bases, leaving 24 bases between the germline ends. Germline V lookup: CDR1 SGHRS, CDR2 YFSETQ. As DNA, the CDR3 is TGCGCCAGCAGCTTTCGGCCGAGCGGGGCGCAAGGGGGTACGCAGTATTTT. It translates to CASSFRPSGAQGGTQYF.

V and J are TRBV6-4 and TRBJ1-2; TRBD1 might be the D (5 bases). The CDR3 sequence is 13 residues long. CDR1 and CDR2 (germline): MRHNA, SNTAGT. The V end was cut by 4 bases, the J end by 2 bases, with 8 bases between. CDR3 nucleotides: TGTGCCAGCAGTGTTAGGGGCAACTATGGCTACACCTTC. Protein: CASSVRGNYGYTF.

The chain joins TRBV20-1 to TRBJ1-2, with a weak D call TRBD1 (5 bases). Germline-derived CDR1 and CDR2 are DFQATT and SNEGSKA (reference sequence). This CDR3 region has 13 residues. The V gene lost 3 bases and the J gene lost 4 bases, with 12 bases spanning the gap. The CDR3 is CSARLTVVYGYTF. The CDR3 bases are TGCAGTGCTAGGCTGACAGTGGTCTATGGCTACACCTTC.

The rearrangement links TRBV20-1 to TRBJ2-5; 7 positions agree with TRBD2. The CDR3 extends over 14 amino acids. CDR1 DFQATT and CDR2 SNEGSKA come from the germline V gene (reference sequence). V lost 5 bases to trimming and J lost 9 bases; unmatched junction nucleotides: 15. In nucleotides, the CDR3 is TGCAGTGCTTCTCCTCTAGCGGTCCAAGCGGCCCAGTACTTC. Amino acids: CSASPLAVQAAQYF.

This chain uses TRBV6-5 with TRBJ2-1; no clear D. Trimming removed 0 bases at V and 7 bases at J, with 7 bases between. CDR1 is MNHEY, CDR2 SVGAGI, per germline. CDR3 length: 13 residues. The CDR3 loop is CASSYSKENEQFF. The CDR3 bases are TGTGCCAGCAGTTACTCGAAGGAGAATGAGCAGTTCTTC.

This clonotype was seen a single time. This sequence joins TRBV27 and TRBJ2-1; the D is unclear. The CDR3 consists of 14 residues. Trimming shortened V by 3 bases and J by 9 bases, and 15 bases separated the two germline ends. The germline V gene encodes CDR1 MNHEY and CDR2 SMNVEV (reference sequence). For the CDR3, the DNA is TGTGCCAGCAGTTTTACAATTTTGACGGGTGAGCAGTTCTTC. This codes for CASSFTILTGEQFF.

This chain connects TRBV7-2 to TRBJ2-2, with 7 positions matching TRBD1. The CDR3 sequence is 15 residues long. V gave up 5 bases and J gave up 7 bases; unmatched junction bases: 10. Germline V gives CDR1 SGHTA, CDR2 FQGNSA. DNA for the CDR3: TGTGCCAGCAGCCAAGAGCCAGGGGGTGGCGGGGAGCTGTTTTTT. It translates to CASSQEPGGGGELFF.

The J gene is TRBJ1-2, the V gene TRBV19, with 8 bases matching TRBD1. The CDR3 runs to 14 residues. In germline, CDR1 is LNHDA, CDR2 SQIVND (reference sequence). Unmatched junction bases numbered 6, after V lost 5 bases and J lost 4 bases. CDR3 region: CASSFFGTGYGYTF. The CDR3 DNA is TGTGCCAGTAGTTTCTTCGGGACAGGCTATGGCTACACCTTC. Full variable domain (missing parts from reference TRBV19 and TRBJ1-2): DGGITQSPKYLFRKEGQNVTLSCEQNLNHDAMYWYRQDPGQGLRLIYYSQIVNDFQKGDIAEGYSVSREKKESFPLTVTSAQKNPTAFYLCASSFFGTGYGYTFGSGTRLTVV.

The genes are TRBV27 and TRBJ2-3; TRBD2 agrees at 9 bases. Looked up from germline, CDR1 is MNHEY and CDR2 is SMNVEV (reference sequence). This CDR3 has 17 amino acids. The ends lost 7 bases at V and 2 bases at J; junction bases unmatched: 13. The CDR3 DNA sequence: TGTGCCAGCATTGATAGCGGGAGTAGCTTATACACAGATACGCAGTATTTT. Translation: CASIDSGSSLYTDTQYF.

J is TRBJ1-1 and V is TRBV7-2; TRBD1 matches 9 bases. The CDR3 spans 15 residues. Germline CDR1 SGHTA, CDR2 FQGNSA. J gave up 4 bases and V 1 base, and 4 bases lay outside the gene matches. CDR3 in DNA: TGTGCCAGCAGCTTAGTATCGGACAGGGGCACTGAAGCTTTCTTT. Its protein is CASSLVSDRGTEAFF.

The chain combines TRBV3-1 with TRBJ1-2; the D gene is possibly TRBD1 (6 bases). The CDR3 has 15 amino acids. Germline assignment: CDR1 LGHDT and CDR2 YNNKEL (reference sequence). V was pared by 4 bases and J by 2 bases, with 14 bases between. The DNA of the CDR3 is TGTGCCAGCAGCCGGGGGGCCGACCCGAACTATGGCTACACCTTC. Amino acid sequence: CASSRGADPNYGYTF.

The rearrangement links TRBV4-3 to TRBJ2-2; D gene unclear. CDR1 LGHNA and CDR2 YSLEER come from the germline V gene. V dropped 0 bases and J dropped 2 bases, with 4 bases sitting between them. The CDR3 extends over 14 amino acids. CDR3 nucleotide sequence: TGCGCCAGCAGCCAAGATATAAACACCGGGGAGCTGTTTTTT. The encoded protein is CASSQDINTGELFF.

This clonotype appeared once. The chain couples TRBV18 to TRBJ1-6; the D is unclear. The ends were cut back, 0 bases at V and 10 bases at J, with 10 bases in the middle. Germline lookup yields CDR1 KGHSH and CDR2 LQKENI. The CDR3 is 14 amino acids. The CDR3 here is CASSPPTPDSPLHF. The DNA of the CDR3 is TGTGCCAGCTCACCACCAACCCCTGACTCACCCCTCCACTTT.

The V and J genes are TRBV24-1 and TRBJ2-1; the D is unclear. CDR1 and CDR2 from the germline V gene are KGHDR and SFDVKD. V was pared by 8 bases and J by 5 bases, with 6 bases between. The CDR3 covers 11 residues. This chain's CDR3 is CATKLNNEQFF. CDR3 DNA: TGTGCCACCAAACTTAACAATGAGCAGTTCTTC.

The chain combines TRBV20-1 with TRBJ2-3, with 9 nucleotides matching TRBD1. The CDR3 runs 15 residues. Germline CDR1 reads DFQATT; CDR2 reads SNEGSKA (reference sequence). V dropped 5 bases and J dropped 1; count of bases not matched to a gene: 7. The CDR3 spells CSALPGTGRTDTQYF. The DNA for the CDR3 is TGCAGTGCTCTTCCCGGGACAGGGCGCACAGATACGCAGTATTTT.

This clonotype was detected only once. The chain combines TRBV28 with TRBJ2-5, with 14 bases lining up with TRBD2. Germline CDR1 and CDR2: MDHEN and SYDVKM. Unmatched junction bases numbered 3, after V lost 5 bases and J lost 4 bases. CDR3 length: 15 amino acids. For the CDR3, the DNA is TGTGCCAGCAGTCTCGGGACTAGCGGGAGAGAGACCCAGTACTTC. Encoded protein: CASSLGTSGRETQYF.

V and J are TRBV20-1 and TRBJ1-2, with a weak D call TRBD1 (5 bases). The ends were cut back, 1 base at V and 4 bases at J, with 13 bases in the middle. The CDR3 is made up of 14 amino acids. Germline loops: CDR1 DFQATT, CDR2 SNEGSKA (reference sequence). CDR3 nucleotides: TGCAGTGCTAGAGTGGGTGCAGGGCCCTATGGCTACACCTTC. This encodes CSARVGAGPYGYTF.

The rearrangement uses TRBV6-6 and TRBJ1-2; D ambiguous. Germline CDR1 MNHNY, CDR2 SVGAGI (reference sequence). The CDR3 spans 16 residues. The V end lost 6 bases, the J end lost 0 bases, and 17 bases lay between the germline ends. The CDR3 protein is CASRNITVLANYGYTF. The CDR3 coding sequence is TGTGCCAGCAGAAACATCACAGTTCTAGCTAACTATGGCTACACCTTC.